The source of this TCR beta chain is a study of T cell responses to AZD1222 COVID-19 vaccine. Findings and limits, study-wide: Vaccination with two AZD1222 doses was followed by a rise in Spike-specific TCR breadth and depth. Reportedly, nearly half of unique spike TCRs recognized epitopes outside B.1.351/B.1.1.7 mutations. Scientists sampled the repertoires only once the peak T cell response had passed. The donor group comprised mostly white British people and more females; the analysis possibly underestimated clonal diversity.

CDR1 SGHAT and CDR2 FQNNGV come from the germline V gene. The CDR3 loop spans 13 amino acids. The germline V and J ends were trimmed by 8 bases and 2 bases, with 12 bases remaining between them. This clone was recorded once. Antigen: not known. Data came from immunoSEQ multiplex PCR; TCRdb stores just in-frame clones and leaves some out. This table has under 130,000 clones, about 90% appearing once. The receptor was isolated from an adult who received the AZD1222 COVID-19 vaccine. The rearrangement joins TRBV11-2 to TRBJ1-2; D not resolved. The sequencing used peripheral blood, collected 28 days after the second AZD1222 dose. In DNA, the CDR3 is TGTGCCAGCCTACGCGTCGGGAACTATGGCTACACCTTC. This codes for CASLRVGNYGYTF.